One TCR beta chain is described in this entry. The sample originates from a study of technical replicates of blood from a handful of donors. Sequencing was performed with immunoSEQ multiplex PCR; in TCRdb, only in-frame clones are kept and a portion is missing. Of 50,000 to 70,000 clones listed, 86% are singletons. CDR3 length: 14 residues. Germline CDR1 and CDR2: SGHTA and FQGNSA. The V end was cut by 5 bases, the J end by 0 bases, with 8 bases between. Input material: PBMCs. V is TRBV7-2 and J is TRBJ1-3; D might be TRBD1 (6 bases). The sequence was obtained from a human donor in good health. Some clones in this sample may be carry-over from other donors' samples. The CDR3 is CASSTGFSGNTIYF. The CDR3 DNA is TGTGCCAGCAGCACAGGGTTCTCTGGAAACACCATATATTTT.